A single count supports the clone carrying this TCR beta chain. Use of 60 Vbeta and 13 Jbeta primers characterized the PCR. This table comes from immunoSEQ multiplex PCR, and its TCRdb copy is limited to in-frame clones, with some not included. In the table there are 95,000 or so clones, 81% of which are singletons. The sample originates from a study of cytomegalovirus exposure and HLA in healthy donors. The CDR3 length is 11 residues. The germline CDR1 and CDR2 sequences are PRHDT and FYEKMQ (reference sequence). The V end lost 4 bases, the J end lost 5 bases, and 6 bases lay between the germline ends.

The source is a woman in her 70s in good health and CMV-seropositive. Sequenced sample: PBMCs. This sequence joins TRBV13 and TRBJ2-7, with D hard to call. The chain's CDR3 is CASSYSDEQYF. The CDR3 region has the DNA TGTGCCAGCAGCTACTCGGACGAGCAGTACTTC.